The text below deals with one TCR beta chain. What it binds is unknown. Here immunoSEQ multiplex PCR was the method, and the copy in TCRdb shows in-frame clones only, minus some. The sample has about 26,000 clones, around 81% seen once; the top ten hold 26%. This CDR3 is built from 16 residues. The germline V gene has CDR1 WNHNN and CDR2 SYGVQD (reference sequence). J was trimmed by 7 bases and V by 2 bases; bases with no gene match: 12. This sample stems from a study of OX40 agonist ivuxolimab in advanced cancers. In the study overall: Partial responses occurred in Three dose-escalation patients, one with hepatocellular carcinoma and two with cutaneous melanoma. Whole-study findings and limits: Blood T cells, both CD4+ and CD8+, expanded clonally by week 6 at 0.1 to 3.0 mg/kg.

Sample: CD4+ or CD8+ T cells sorted from blood, taken in a trial of the OX40 agonist ivuxolimab. This sequence originates from an adult with an advanced solid tumor such as melanoma, head and neck, liver or kidney cancer. J is TRBJ2-7 and V is TRBV10-1, with 9 bases lining up with TRBD2. Here the CDR3 reads CASSEGKTSGEEEQYF. DNA of the CDR3: TGCGCCAGCAGTGAGGGAAAGACTAGCGGCGAGGAAGAGCAGTACTTC.